The entry below gives a single T cell receptor (beta chain) sequence along with its context. Its antigen is unidentified. Unique molecular identifiers were incorporated into the prepared TCRbeta library. Via MiXCR, TCRdb re-called the PCR reads, giving one row per CDR3 protein. The table has more than 200,000 distinct CDR3 sequences, approximately 24% seen once. The CDR3 is 14 residues long. The ends were cut back, 2 bases at V and 0 bases at J, with 10 bases in the middle. Germline lookup yields CDR1 DFQATT and CDR2 SNEGSKA (reference sequence). The sample comes from a study of T-cell reconstitution after alpha-beta-depleted transplantation in children. General observations from the study: Approximately two months post-transplant, alpha-beta T cells reportedly originated from several hundred expanded graft clones. Newly produced T cells mostly provided counts and TCRbeta diversity after one year, as hyperexpanded clones declined.

This TCR came from a female patient aged 2-15 years who had a stem cell transplant for congenital amegakaryocytic thrombocytopenia, so the T cells may come from the graft donor. The rearrangement uses TRBV20-1 and TRBJ1-2, with D perhaps matching TRBD1 (6 bases). Sequences were derived from PBMCs, mostly from graft donor cells, sampled 360 days after TCRalphabeta/CD19-depleted stem cell transplant. CDR3 DNA sequence: TGCAGTGCTAGACCCGGGACATCTAACTATGGCTACACCTTC. Its translation is CSARPGTSNYGYTF.